Listed below are T cell receptor beta chains from one sample, sequenced in a study of blood T cell repertoires in COVID-19. TCRdb keeps only in-frame clones here, not all; method: immunoSEQ multiplex PCR. The repertoire holds roughly 160,000 clones, with around 84% as singletons. The sequenced sample was peripheral blood. These receptors originate from a woman older than 75 with COVID-19, enrolled during active disease. Each CDR3 is given with its conserved first and last residue. D genes are given only for firm matches. The size of a clone is reported for some rows only, either as once, few or many, or as a class for expanded clones.

>NA|TRBV5-6|TRBJ1-6|NA
CASSSRGSSPLHF
TGTGCCAGCAGCTCCCGGGGATCTTCACCCCTCCACTTT
>TRBD1|TRBV9|TRBJ2-7|NA
CASSVAGQESYEQYF
TGTGCCAGCAGCGTAGCGGGACAGGAATCCTACGAGCAGTACTTC
>NA|TRBV5-1|TRBJ1-4|NA
CASSLDNTEKLFF
TGCGCCAGCAGCTTGGACAACACCGAAAAACTGTTTTTT
>TRBD2|TRBV6-1|TRBJ2-1|NA
CASSEVPTSGRMVNEQFF
TGTGCCAGCAGTGAAGTCCCCACTAGCGGGAGGATGGTCAATGAGCAGTTCTTC
>NA|TRBV7-9|TRBJ2-3|once
CASSPRGPDTQYF
TGTGCCAGCAGCCCCCGGGGTCCAGATACGCAGTATTTT
>NA|TRBV4-3|TRBJ1-3|NA
CASSQDLRDTIYF
TGCGCCAGCAGCCAAGATTTACGGGATACCATATATTTT
>TRBD1|TRBV3-1/TRBV3-2|TRBJ1-3|few
CASSQDGNDRAAGNTIYF
TGTGCCAGCAGCCAAGATGGAAATGACAGGGCGGCCGGAAACACCATATATTTT
>TRBD2|TRBV5-8|TRBJ2-7|NA
CASSQRLAGEQNEQYF
TGTGCCAGCAGTCAAAGACTAGCGGGAGAACAGAACGAGCAGTACTTC
>TRBD2|TRBV6-6|TRBJ2-7|few
CASSPMTSVDEQYF
TGTGCCAGCAGTCCCATGACTAGCGTTGACGAGCAGTACTTC
>TRBD1|TRBV19|TRBJ1-3|NA
CASSPDRGTGNTIYF
TGTGCCAGTAGTCCCGACAGGGGGACTGGAAACACCATATATTTT
>NA|TRBV28|TRBJ1-1|once
CASSPPTPNTEAFF
TGTGCCAGCAGTCCCCCCACTCCGAACACTGAAGCTTTCTTT
>NA|TRBV7-9|TRBJ2-3|NA
CASSLEGATDTQYF
TGTGCCAGCAGCCTCGAAGGGGCCACAGATACGCAGTATTTT
>TRBD1|TRBV27|TRBJ1-2|once
CASTKDRGHGYTF
TGTGCCAGCACGAAGGACAGGGGTCATGGCTACACCTTC
>TRBD1|TRBV7-9|TRBJ2-3|NA
CASSPGQGGTDTQYF
TGTGCCAGCAGCCCTGGACAGGGCGGAACAGATACGCAGTATTTT
>NA|TRBV28|TRBJ1-5|NA
CASSDLGGSGQPQHF
TGTGCCAGCAGCGACCTGGGGGGGAGCGGACAGCCCCAGCATTTT
>NA|TRBV7-2|TRBJ1-2|NA
CASSLGGTISNYGYTF
TGTGCCAGCAGCTTAGGAGGGACAATTTCCAACTATGGCTACACCTTC
>NA|TRBV2|TRBJ1-1|NA
CASITGQTEAFF
TGTGCCAGCATTACCGGACAGACTGAAGCTTTCTTT
>NA|TRBV7-3|TRBJ2-3|NA
CASSLQGGDTQYF
TGTGCCAGCAGCTTACAAGGCGGAGATACGCAGTATTTT
>NA|TRBV19|TRBJ2-6|NA
CASGISGANVLTF
TGTGCCAGCGGGATTTCTGGGGCCAACGTCCTGACTTTC
>NA|TRBV7-3|TRBJ2-5|NA
CASSHGQRETQYF
TGTGCCAGCAGCCATGGACAGAGGGAGACCCAGTACTTC
>NA|TRBV6-2/TRBV6-3|TRBJ1-4|once
CASSLRTANEKLFF
TGTGCCAGCAGTCTTCGGACAGCAAATGAAAAACTGTTTTTT
>NA|TRBV5-1|TRBJ1-1|NA
CASSLTRDTEAFF
TGCGCCAGCAGCTTAACCCGGGACACTGAAGCTTTCTTT
>TRBD2|TRBV3-1/TRBV3-2|TRBJ2-1|NA
CASSPPGGEQFF
TGTGCCAGCAGCCCCCCGGGGGGGGAGCAGTTCTTC
>NA|TRBV18|TRBJ1-2|NA
CASSPLEANYGYTF
TGTGCCAGCTCACCACTGGAGGCGAACTATGGCTACACCTTC
>TRBD1|TRBV6-5|TRBJ1-1|NA
CASSSGQVEAFF
TGTGCCAGCAGTTCGGGACAGGTTGAAGCTTTCTTT
>NA|TRBV5-1|TRBJ2-7|NA
CASRNSQGGPYEQYF
TGCGCCAGCAGAAACAGCCAGGGGGGACCCTACGAGCAGTACTTC
>TRBD1|TRBV19|TRBJ1-5|NA
CASSILTGVKQPQHF
TGTGCCAGTAGTATTCTTACAGGGGTCAAACAGCCCCAGCATTTT
>NA|TRBV28|TRBJ1-4|NA
CASRIGGAANEKLFF
TGTGCCAGCCGTATTGGAGGGGCGGCGAATGAAAAACTGTTTTTT
>NA|TRBV21-1|TRBJ1-3|NA
CASSTPQQSDTIYF
TGTGCCAGCAGCACCCCTCAACAGTCCGACACCATATATTTT
>TRBD1|TRBV27|TRBJ1-5|NA
CASSFPGQGSNQPQHF
TGTGCCAGCAGTTTTCCGGGACAGGGGAGCAATCAGCCCCAGCATTTT
>NA|TRBV18|TRBJ2-3|NA
CASSRSGGTDTQYF
TGTGCCAGCTCACGCTCAGGGGGCACAGATACGCAGTATTTT
>NA|TRBV5-1|TRBJ2-7|NA
CASSLGPSGSEQYF
TGCGCCAGCAGCTTGGGCCCGAGCGGGTCCGAGCAGTACTTC
>NA|TRBV28|TRBJ2-1|NA
CASTSSGTLRSYNEQFF
TGTGCCAGCACCTCCTCTGGGACTCTTCGCTCCTACAATGAGCAGTTCTTC
>NA|TRBV7-2|TRBJ1-5|NA
CASSLDSPYSNQPQHF
TGTGCCAGCAGCTTAGACTCCCCATATAGCAATCAGCCCCAGCATTTT
>NA|TRBV9|TRBJ2-7|NA
CASSKRGGYEQYF
TGTGCCAGCAGTAAAAGGGGGGGCTACGAGCAGTACTTC
>NA|TRBV5-1|TRBJ1-1|NA
CASSLAPDRNTEAFF
TGCGCCAGCAGCTTGGCCCCGGACAGGAACACTGAAGCTTTCTTT
>TRBD2|TRBV27|TRBJ2-1|NA
CASSSTTSGYNEQFF
TGTGCCAGCAGTTCAACGACTAGCGGATACAATGAGCAGTTCTTC
>TRBD1|TRBV10-3|TRBJ1-5|once
CAISESGQGSNQPQHF
TGTGCCATCAGTGAGTCGGGACAGGGCAGCAATCAGCCCCAGCATTTT
>TRBD1|TRBV6-5|TRBJ1-2|NA
CASSYGQAGYNYGYTF
TGTGCCAGCAGTTACGGACAGGCCGGATATAACTATGGCTACACCTTC
>TRBD1|TRBV23-1|TRBJ2-5|NA
CASSHPGQGRETQYF
TGCGCCAGCAGTCACCCGGGACAGGGTAGAGAGACCCAGTACTTC
>TRBD1|TRBV28|TRBJ2-5|once
CASSLPGQGEETQYF
TGTGCCAGCAGTTTACCCGGACAGGGGGAAGAGACCCAGTACTTC
>TRBD1|TRBV28|TRBJ1-2|NA
CASRTGTGYGYTF
TGTGCCAGCAGGACCGGGACAGGGTATGGCTACACCTTC
>NA|TRBV9|TRBJ1-1|NA
CASSGTGGPNTEAFF
TGTGCCAGCAGCGGGACCGGGGGTCCGAACACTGAAGCTTTCTTT
>TRBD1|TRBV5-6|TRBJ1-2|NA
CASRFDRGRNYGYTF
TGTGCCAGCAGGTTTGACAGGGGGAGAAACTATGGCTACACCTTC
>TRBD2|TRBV20-1|TRBJ2-1|once
CSASSGTSGHQEQFF
TGCAGTGCTAGTTCCGGGACTAGCGGACACCAAGAGCAGTTCTTC
>NA|TRBV7-9|TRBJ2-2|NA
CASSLASNTGELFF
TGTGCCAGCAGCTTGGCTAGCAATACCGGGGAGCTGTTTTTT
>NA|TRBV7-2|TRBJ2-3|NA
CASSSRGDTQYF
TGTGCCAGCAGCTCCAGAGGAGATACGCAGTATTTT
>TRBD2|TRBV28|TRBJ2-1|NA
CASTVAGVYNEQFF
TGTGCCAGCACCGTAGCGGGAGTGTACAATGAGCAGTTCTTC
>NA|TRBV28|TRBJ1-1|NA
CASTQPGGIGTEAFF
TGTGCCAGCACCCAACCGGGGGGGATTGGTACTGAAGCTTTCTTT
>TRBD1|TRBV5-1|TRBJ2-7|NA
CASSLASSGTDFYEQYF
TGCGCCAGCAGCTTGGCCAGTTCGGGGACAGATTTCTACGAGCAGTACTTC
>TRBD2|TRBV16|TRBJ2-1|NA
CASSRGSREEQFF
TGTGCCAGCAGCCGCGGCTCGCGGGAGGAGCAGTTCTTC
>TRBD1|TRBV19|TRBJ2-3|NA
CASRDRQGPGDTQYF
TGTGCCAGTAGGGACAGACAGGGGCCAGGGGATACGCAGTATTTT
>NA|TRBV10-3|TRBJ1-2|few
CAISAEGGYTF
TGTGCCATCAGTGCCGAGGGAGGCTACACCTTC
>NA|TRBV11-2|TRBJ2-1|NA
CASSQSLGGFRQINNEQFF
TGTGCCAGCAGCCAAAGCTTGGGCGGGTTTCGGCAGATCAACAATGAGCAGTTCTTC
>NA|TRBV18|TRBJ2-3|NA
CASSPAGADTQYF
TGTGCCAGCTCACCAGCCGGGGCAGATACGCAGTATTTT